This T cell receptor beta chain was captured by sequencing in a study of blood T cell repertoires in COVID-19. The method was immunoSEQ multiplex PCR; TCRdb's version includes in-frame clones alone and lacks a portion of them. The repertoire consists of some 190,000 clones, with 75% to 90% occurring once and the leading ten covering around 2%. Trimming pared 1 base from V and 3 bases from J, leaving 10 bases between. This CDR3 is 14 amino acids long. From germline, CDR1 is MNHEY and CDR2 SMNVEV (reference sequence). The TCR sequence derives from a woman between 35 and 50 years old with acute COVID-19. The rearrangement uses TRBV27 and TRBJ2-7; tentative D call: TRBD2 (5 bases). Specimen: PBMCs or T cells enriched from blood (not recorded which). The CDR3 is CASSLYEGYYEQYF. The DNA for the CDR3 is TGTGCCAGCAGTTTATATGAGGGTTACTACGAGCAGTACTTC.